Listed below are T cell receptor beta chains from one sample, sequenced in a study of lymphopenia after photon versus proton radiotherapy. The table came from immunoSEQ multiplex PCR; TCRdb's copy has only in-frame clones and leaves some out. The table records tens of thousands of clones, about 93% of them present only once. The material sequenced was peripheral blood, taken from a patient treated with proton-based radiotherapy. The receptor source for this set is a woman aged 70-85 years with pancreatic cancer. Some clones in this sample may be carry-over from other donors' samples. The CDR3 runs from the conserved cysteine through the conserved F or W. The D gene is left open where the match is weak. For some rows the clone size is stated as once, few or many, or as a class when expanded; others skip it.

-	13	TRBV6-4	-	TRBJ1-1	TGTGCCAGCAGGGAGGACGGGAACACTGAAGCTTTCTTT	CASREDGNTEAFF
-	14	TRBV19	-	TRBJ1-4	TGTGCCAGTAGTATCTTGGCATATAATGAAAAACTGTTTTTT	CASSILAYNEKLFF
once	15	TRBV27	TRBD2	TRBJ2-7	TGTGCCAGCAGTCCAACTAGCGGGTTGCCCTACGAGCAGTACTTC	CASSPTSGLPYEQYF
-	14	TRBV5-1	TRBD1	TRBJ1-5	TGCGCCAGCAGCCCCGACAGGGGCAATCAGCCCCAGCATTTT	CASSPDRGNQPQHF
-	11	TRBV6-1	-	TRBJ1-2	TGTGCCAGCACCCGGGGGGAGCCGGCCACCTTC	CASTRGEPATF
-	16	TRBV7-8	TRBD2	TRBJ2-1	TGTGCCAGCAGCTTACGAAGCGGGAGCTCCTACAATGAGCAGTTCTTC	CASSLRSGSSYNEQFF
-	14	TRBV30	-	TRBJ1-1	TGTGCCTGGAGTGGCGACCCACCGGGCACTGAAGCTTTCTTT	CAWSGDPPGTEAFF
-	14	TRBV6-5	-	TRBJ2-5	TGTGCCAGCAAACTGTCCGGGAATCAAGAGACCCAGTACTTC	CASKLSGNQETQYF
-	14	TRBV9	-	TRBJ2-2	TGTGCCAGCAGCGCGACTAGAGTCACCGGGGAGCTGTTTTTT	CASSATRVTGELFF
-	14	TRBV5-1	-	TRBJ1-2	TGCGCCAGCAGCTTGGTGGCCTCCTCCTATGGCTACACCTTC	CASSLVASSYGYTF
once	15	TRBV19	TRBD1	TRBJ2-2	TGTGCCAGTAGTATGGGGACAGGGGTGGCCGGGGAGCTGTTTTTT	CASSMGTGVAGELFF
few	14	TRBV28	-	TRBJ1-2	TGTGCCAGCAGTAAGGGGGGGTTTGTGGATGGCTACACCTTC	CASSKGGFVDGYTF
-	14	TRBV19	-	TRBJ1-1	TGTGCCAGTAGTATATACGGGGAGGGCACTGAAGCTTTCTTT	CASSIYGEGTEAFF
-	11	TRBV29-1	-	TRBJ1-2	TGCAGCGTCAACTTGGATAATGGCTACACCTTC	CSVNLDNGYTF
-	13	TRBV5-1	-	TRBJ1-3	TGCGCCAGCAGCCCCCCAGGGGGAAACACCATATATTTT	CASSPPGGNTIYF
-	15	TRBV6-1	-	TRBJ2-1	TGTGCCAGCAGTGAAGGCTGGATCTCGGGCCATGAGCAGTTCTTC	CASSEGWISGHEQFF
-	13	TRBV19	-	TRBJ2-6	TGTGCCAGTAGTATTCCGGGACGGAACGTCCTGACTTTC	CASSIPGRNVLTF
-	17	TRBV7-9	TRBD2	TRBJ2-7	TGTGCCAGCAGCTTTACCTCCGCTAGCGGGAGTATGAACGAGCAGTACTTC	CASSFTSASGSMNEQYF
-	14	TRBV9	-	TRBJ2-7	TGTGCCAGCAACGGTGGGGAGCAGGACTACGAGCAGTACTTC	CASNGGEQDYEQYF
-	16	TRBV10-3	-	TRBJ2-1	TGTGCCATCAGTGGGAGGGACTCGAGCTCCTACAATGAGCAGTTCTTC	CAISGRDSSSYNEQFF
-	14	TRBV28	TRBD1	TRBJ2-1	TGTGCCAGCAGCCTCCGGGACAGGGGGCAAATTAAGTTCTTC	CASSLRDRGQIKFF
-	13	TRBV27	TRBD1	TRBJ2-2	TGTGCCACCAGAGACAGGGGCGGAGGGGAGCTGTTTTTT	CATRDRGGGELFF
-	16	TRBV27	-	TRBJ2-2	TGTGCCAGCACCTTTTTGGGGGGAGTGGGAACCGGGGAGCTGTTTTTT	CASTFLGGVGTGELFF
few	13	TRBV30	-	TRBJ1-1	TGTGCCTGGAGTCTAACCGGGAACACTGAAGCTTTCTTT	CAWSLTGNTEAFF
-	12	TRBV19	-	TRBJ2-1	TGTGCCAGTAGTTCCTACATTAATGAGCAGTTCTTC	CASSSYINEQFF
-	16	TRBV7-6	-	TRBJ1-6	TGTGCCAGCAGCAAAAGGGGGACGTCAGTTGAGTCACCCCTCCACTTT	CASSKRGTSVESPLHF
-	14	TRBV7-8	-	TRBJ1-5	TGTGCCAGCAGCTTATATGGTAGCAATCAGCCCCAGCATTTT	CASSLYGSNQPQHF
-	14	TRBV5-1	-	TRBJ1-1	TGCGCCAGCAGCTTGGACCCCATGAACACTGAAGCTTTCTTT	CASSLDPMNTEAFF
-	15	TRBV9	-	TRBJ2-3	TGTGCCAGCAGCCCGCCCTCCCCCGGGGGAGATACGCAGTATTTT	CASSPPSPGGDTQYF
-	14	TRBV18	-	TRBJ2-7	TGTGCCAGCTCACCAGGCCAGGGGTACGTAGAGCAGTACTTC	CASSPGQGYVEQYF
few	19	TRBV19	TRBD1	TRBJ1-5	TGTGCCAGTACCATAGACAGGGCGGTAGGACTGGGTAGCAATCAGCCCCAGCATTTT	CASTIDRAVGLGSNQPQHF
-	16	TRBV7-6	-	TRBJ1-2	TGTGCCAGCAGCTTATTCGGCGGAGAATCTAACTATGGCTACACCTTC	CASSLFGGESNYGYTF
-	11	TRBV28	-	TRBJ2-7	TGTGCCAGCAGTTCCCATAGCGAGCAGTACTTC	CASSSHSEQYF
-	15	TRBV11-2	TRBD1	TRBJ2-6	TGTGCCAGCAGCCTGACAGGGGCTGGGGCCAACGTCCTGACTTTC	CASSLTGAGANVLTF
-	16	TRBV7-9	TRBD1	TRBJ1-5	TGTGCCAGCAGCGCCTTCAGGGGGGAGGGCAATCAGCCCCAGCATTTT	CASSAFRGEGNQPQHF
-	14	TRBV7-2	TRBD1	TRBJ1-5	TGTGCCAGCAGCTTAGAGGGGGCCAATCAGCCCCAGCATTTT	CASSLEGANQPQHF
-	15	TRBV7-9	-	TRBJ2-3	TGTGCCAGCAGCTTAGACGCAACAGGCTCAGATACGCAGTATTTT	CASSLDATGSDTQYF
-	15	TRBV27	-	TRBJ2-7	TGTGCCAGCAGTTTACGTCCAGGAGGGATCTACGAGCAGTACTTC	CASSLRPGGIYEQYF
-	14	TRBV6-1	TRBD2	TRBJ2-7	TGTGCCAGCAGTACTAGCGGGACGAACTACGAGCAGTACTTC	CASSTSGTNYEQYF
-	16	TRBV28	-	TRBJ1-5	TGTGCCAGCAGTAACCAACCGGGGTGGGGAGATCAGCCCCAGCATTTT	CASSNQPGWGDQPQHF
-	13	TRBV7-9	-	TRBJ2-7	TGTGCCAGCAGCTTAGAGTCTACCTACGAGCAGTACTTC	CASSLESTYEQYF
-	14	TRBV5-5	TRBD2	TRBJ2-5	TGTGCCAGCAGCTTGCGGGGAGGGAAAGAGACCCAGTACTTC	CASSLRGGKETQYF
-	12	TRBV9	-	TRBJ1-2	TGTGCCAGCAGCGTACAAAACTATGGCTACACCTTC	CASSVQNYGYTF
-	14	TRBV12-5	-	TRBJ1-5	TGTGCTAGTGGTTCTCATTGTGGCAGCCAGCCCCAGCATTTT	CASGSHCGSQPQHF
few	17	TRBV9	TRBD2	TRBJ2-1	TGTGCCAGCAGCGTCTTCGGGACTAGTGGGGAATACAATGAGCAGTTCTTC	CASSVFGTSGEYNEQFF
-	14	TRBV5-1	-	TRBJ1-2	TGCGCCAGTACCACCGGGACGAGCGACTATGGCTACACCTTC	CASTTGTSDYGYTF
-	14	TRBV6-1	TRBD2	TRBJ2-7	TGTGCCAGCAGGCCCTCGGGGGGAAACTACGAGCAGTACTTC	CASRPSGGNYEQYF